This TCR beta chain stems from a study of blood T cell repertoires in COVID-19. V was pared by 3 bases and J by 4 bases, with 14 bases between. The germline V gene encodes CDR1 MNHEY and CDR2 SVGAGI. This CDR3 region has 15 residues. Only in-frame clones appear in the TCRdb table, and some are missing; sequencing was by immunoSEQ multiplex PCR. The sample consists of 250,000 to 300,000 clones, around 89% of them appearing once. One Seattle source followed patients from active infection through their disease course. This chain uses TRBV6-5 with TRBJ2-3, with D tentatively TRBD2 (6 bases). The sequence was collected from a woman aged 45-65 years with COVID-19, enrolled during active disease. Sequenced material: peripheral blood. The CDR3 DNA is TGTGCCAGCAGTTATACTAGCAATGGCCCAGATACGCAGTATTTT. Protein: CASSYTSNGPDTQYF.